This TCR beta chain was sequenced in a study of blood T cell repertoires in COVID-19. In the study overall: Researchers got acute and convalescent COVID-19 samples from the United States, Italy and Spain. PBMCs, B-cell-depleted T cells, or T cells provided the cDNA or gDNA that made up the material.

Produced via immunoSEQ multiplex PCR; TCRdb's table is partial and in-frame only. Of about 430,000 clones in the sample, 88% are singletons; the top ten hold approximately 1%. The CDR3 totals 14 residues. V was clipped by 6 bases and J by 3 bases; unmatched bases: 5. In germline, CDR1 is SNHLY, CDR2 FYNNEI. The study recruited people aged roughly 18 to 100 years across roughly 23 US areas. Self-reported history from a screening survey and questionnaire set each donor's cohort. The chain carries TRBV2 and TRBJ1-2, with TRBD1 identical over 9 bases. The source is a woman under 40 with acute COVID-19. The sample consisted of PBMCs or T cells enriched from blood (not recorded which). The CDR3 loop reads CASRADRGYYGYTF. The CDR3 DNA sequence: TGTGCCAGCAGGGCGGACAGGGGCTACTATGGCTACACCTTC.